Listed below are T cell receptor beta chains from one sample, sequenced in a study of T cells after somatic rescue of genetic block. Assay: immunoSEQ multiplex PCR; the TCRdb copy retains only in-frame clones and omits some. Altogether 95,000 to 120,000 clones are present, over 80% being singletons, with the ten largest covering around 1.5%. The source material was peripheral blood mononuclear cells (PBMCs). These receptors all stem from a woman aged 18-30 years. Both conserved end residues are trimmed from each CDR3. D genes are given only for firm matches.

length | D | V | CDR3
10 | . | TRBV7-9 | ASSGGTAEAF
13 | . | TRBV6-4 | ASSDGRAWNSPLH
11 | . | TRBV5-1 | ASSLSLSYEQY
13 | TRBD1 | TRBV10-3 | ATRTGTDSYNEQF
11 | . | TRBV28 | ASSQPSTEKLF
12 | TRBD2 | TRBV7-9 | ASSFGLAGAEQF
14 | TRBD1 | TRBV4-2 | ASSLTIGTGVYEQY
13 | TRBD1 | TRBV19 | ASRPGQGAPYEQY
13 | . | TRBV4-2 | ASSQVQDLGETQY
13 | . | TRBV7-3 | ASSLGTHFQETQY
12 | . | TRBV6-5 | ASSYEGLRGGYT
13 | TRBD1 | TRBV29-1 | SVEDGKGGADEQY